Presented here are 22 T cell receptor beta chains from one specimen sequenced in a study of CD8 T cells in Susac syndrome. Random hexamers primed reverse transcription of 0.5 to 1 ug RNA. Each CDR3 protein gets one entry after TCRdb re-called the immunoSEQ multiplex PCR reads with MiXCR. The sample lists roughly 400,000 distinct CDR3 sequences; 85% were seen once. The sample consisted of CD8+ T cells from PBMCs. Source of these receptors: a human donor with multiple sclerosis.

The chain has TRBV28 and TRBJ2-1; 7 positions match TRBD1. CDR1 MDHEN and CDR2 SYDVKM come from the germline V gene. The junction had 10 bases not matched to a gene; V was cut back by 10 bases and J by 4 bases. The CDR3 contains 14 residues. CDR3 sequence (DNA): TGTGCCACCGAGACAGGGCAGGAATACAATGAGCAGTTCTTC. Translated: CATETGQEYNEQFF.

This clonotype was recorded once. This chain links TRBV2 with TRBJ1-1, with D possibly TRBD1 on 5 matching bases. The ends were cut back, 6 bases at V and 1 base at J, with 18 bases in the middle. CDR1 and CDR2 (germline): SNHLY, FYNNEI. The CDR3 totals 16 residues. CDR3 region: CASRGDFESGNTEAFF. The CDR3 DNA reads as TGTGCCAGCAGAGGGGATTTTGAGTCCGGGAACACTGAAGCTTTCTTT.

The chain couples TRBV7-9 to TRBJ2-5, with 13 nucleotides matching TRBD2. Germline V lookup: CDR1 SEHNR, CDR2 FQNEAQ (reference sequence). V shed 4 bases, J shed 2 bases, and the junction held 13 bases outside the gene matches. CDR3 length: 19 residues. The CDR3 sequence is CASSSSIVLAGGEQETQYF. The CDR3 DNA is TGTGCCAGCAGCTCCTCAATCGTACTAGCGGGAGGGGAACAAGAGACCCAGTACTTC.

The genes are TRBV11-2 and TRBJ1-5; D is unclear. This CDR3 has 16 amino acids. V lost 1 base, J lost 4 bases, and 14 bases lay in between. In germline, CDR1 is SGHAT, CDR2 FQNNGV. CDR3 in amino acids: CASSLGAFGDNQPQHF. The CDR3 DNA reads TGTGCCAGCAGCTTAGGGGCATTTGGTGATAATCAGCCCCAGCATTTT.

In DNA form, the CDR3 reads TGCGCCAGCAGCCAATTCCAGGGGGCGGATCGCAATGAGCAGTTCTTC. Amino acid sequence: CASSQFQGADRNEQFF. The rearrangement uses TRBV4-1 and TRBJ2-1, with 8 bases lining up with TRBD1. The CDR3 loop spans 16 amino acids. V shed 2 bases, J shed 6 bases, and the junction held 9 bases outside the gene matches. Germline V gives CDR1 MGHRA, CDR2 YSYEKL.

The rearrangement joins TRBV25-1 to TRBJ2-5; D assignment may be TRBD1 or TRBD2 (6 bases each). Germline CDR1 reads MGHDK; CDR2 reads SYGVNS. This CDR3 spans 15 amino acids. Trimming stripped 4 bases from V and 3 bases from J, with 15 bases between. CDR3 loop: CASSGHREEEETQYF. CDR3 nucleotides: TGTGCCAGCAGTGGGCACAGGGAGGAGGAAGAGACCCAGTACTTC. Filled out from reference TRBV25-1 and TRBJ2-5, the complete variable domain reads EADIYQTPRYLVIGTGKKITLECSQTMGHDKMYWYQQDPGMELHLIHYSYGVNSTEKGDLSSESTVSRIRTEHFPLTLESARPSHTSQYLCASSGHREEEETQYFGPGTRLLVL.

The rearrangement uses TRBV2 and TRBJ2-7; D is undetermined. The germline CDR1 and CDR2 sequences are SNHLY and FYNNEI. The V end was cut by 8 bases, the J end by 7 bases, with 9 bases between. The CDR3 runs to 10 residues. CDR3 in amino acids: CASEKKEQYF. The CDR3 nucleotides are TGTGCCAGCGAAAAAAAGGAGCAGTACTTC.

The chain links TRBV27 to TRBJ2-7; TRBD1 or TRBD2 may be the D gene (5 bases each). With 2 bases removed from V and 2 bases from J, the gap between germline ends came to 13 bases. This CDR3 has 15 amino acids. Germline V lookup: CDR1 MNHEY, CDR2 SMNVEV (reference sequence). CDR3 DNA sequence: TGTGCCAGCAGTTTACACCGGGACGGCCCCTACGAGCAGTACTTC. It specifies CASSLHRDGPYEQYF.

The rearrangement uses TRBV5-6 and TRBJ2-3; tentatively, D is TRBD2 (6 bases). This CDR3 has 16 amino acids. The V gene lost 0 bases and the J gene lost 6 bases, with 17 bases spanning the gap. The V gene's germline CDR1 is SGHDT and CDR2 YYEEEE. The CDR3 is CASSLGAGPDWDTQYF. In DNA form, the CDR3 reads TGTGCCAGCAGCTTGGGGGCGGGACCGGATTGGGATACGCAGTATTTT.

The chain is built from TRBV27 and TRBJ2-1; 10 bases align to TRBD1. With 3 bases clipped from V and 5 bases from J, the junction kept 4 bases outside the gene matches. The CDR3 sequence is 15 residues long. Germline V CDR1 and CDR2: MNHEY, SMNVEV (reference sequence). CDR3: CASSFGTGDHNEQFF. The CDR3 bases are TGTGCCAGCAGTTTCGGGACAGGGGATCACAATGAGCAGTTCTTC.

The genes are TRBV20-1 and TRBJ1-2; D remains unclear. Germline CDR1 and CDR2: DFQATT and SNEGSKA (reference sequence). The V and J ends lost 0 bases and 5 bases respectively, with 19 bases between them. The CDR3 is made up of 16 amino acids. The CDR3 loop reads CSARDSSVMGLYGYTF. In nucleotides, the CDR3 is TGCAGTGCTAGAGATTCGTCCGTCATGGGGTTATATGGCTACACCTTC.

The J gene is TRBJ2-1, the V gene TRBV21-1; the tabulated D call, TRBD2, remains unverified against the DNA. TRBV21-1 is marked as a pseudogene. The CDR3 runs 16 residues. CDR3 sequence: CASSKETSGAYNEQFF. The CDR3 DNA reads TGTGCCAGCAGCAAAGAGACTAGCGGGGCCTACAATGAGCAGTTCTTC.

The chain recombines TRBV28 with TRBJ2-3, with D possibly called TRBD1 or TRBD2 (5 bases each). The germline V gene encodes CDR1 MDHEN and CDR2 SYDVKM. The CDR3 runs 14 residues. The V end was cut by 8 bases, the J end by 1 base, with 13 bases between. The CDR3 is CASSPGPGTDTQYF. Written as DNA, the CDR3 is TGTGCCAGCTCCCCGGGACCCGGCACAGATACGCAGTATTTT.

The CDR3 spells CASSLRGLADYEQYF. CDR3 DNA sequence: TGTGCCAGCAGTTTGCGGGGACTAGCGGACTACGAGCAGTACTTC. The V call is TRBV27, the J call TRBJ2-7; 11 bases match TRBD2. V gave up 3 bases and J gave up 3 bases; unmatched junction bases: 4. The CDR3 consists of 15 residues. CDR1 is MNHEY and CDR2 is SMNVEV in the germline V gene (reference sequence).

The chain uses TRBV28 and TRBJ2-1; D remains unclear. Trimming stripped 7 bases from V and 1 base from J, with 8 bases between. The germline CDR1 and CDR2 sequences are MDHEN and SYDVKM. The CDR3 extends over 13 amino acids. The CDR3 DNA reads TGTGCCAGCAACGGGCGGTCCTACAATGAGCAGTTCTTC. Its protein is CASNGRSYNEQFF.

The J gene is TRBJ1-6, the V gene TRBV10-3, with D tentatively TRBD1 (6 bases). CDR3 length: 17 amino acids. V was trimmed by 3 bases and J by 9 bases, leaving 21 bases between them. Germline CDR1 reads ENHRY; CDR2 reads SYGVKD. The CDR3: CAISDPGIGGATSPLHF. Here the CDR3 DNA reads TGTGCCATCAGTGACCCCGGTATCGGGGGCGCTACTTCACCCCTCCACTTT.

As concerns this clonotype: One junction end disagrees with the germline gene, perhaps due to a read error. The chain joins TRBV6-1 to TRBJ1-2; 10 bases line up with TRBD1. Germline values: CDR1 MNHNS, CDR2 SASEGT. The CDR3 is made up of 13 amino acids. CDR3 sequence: CASTGWDRGGLVF. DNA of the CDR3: TGTGCCAGCACGGGATGGGACAGGGGCGGCCTAGTCTTC.

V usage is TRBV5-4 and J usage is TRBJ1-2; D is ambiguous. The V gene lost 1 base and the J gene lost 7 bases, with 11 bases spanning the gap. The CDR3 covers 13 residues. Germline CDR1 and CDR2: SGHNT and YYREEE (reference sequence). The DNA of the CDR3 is TGTGCCAGCAGCTTGCGAGGGTACAGTGGCTACACCTTC. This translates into CASSLRGYSGYTF. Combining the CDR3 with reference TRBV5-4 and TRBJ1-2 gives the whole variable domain ETGVTQSPTHLIKTRGQQVTLRCSSQSGHNTVSWYQQALGQGPQFIFQYYREEENGRGNFPPRFSGLQFPNYSSELNVNALELDDSALYLCASSLRGYSGYTFGSGTRLTVV.

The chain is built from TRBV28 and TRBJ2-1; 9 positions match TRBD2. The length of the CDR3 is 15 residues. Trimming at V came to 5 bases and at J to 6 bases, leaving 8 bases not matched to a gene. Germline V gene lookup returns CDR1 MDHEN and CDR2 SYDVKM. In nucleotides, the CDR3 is TGTGCCAGCAGTCCAGGGACTAGCTTGAGCAATGAGCAGTTCTTC. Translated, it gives CASSPGTSLSNEQFF. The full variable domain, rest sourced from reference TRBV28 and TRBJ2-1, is DVKVTQSSRYLVKRTGEKVFLECVQDMDHENMFWYRQDPGLGLRLIYFSYDVKMKEKGDIPEGYSVSREKKERFSLILESASTNQTSMYLCASSPGTSLSNEQFFGPGTRLTVL.

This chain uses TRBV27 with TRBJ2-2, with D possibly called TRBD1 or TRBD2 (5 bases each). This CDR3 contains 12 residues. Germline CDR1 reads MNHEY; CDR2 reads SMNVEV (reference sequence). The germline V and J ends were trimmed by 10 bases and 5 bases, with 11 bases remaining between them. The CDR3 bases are TGTGCCATCGGGACCACAACCGGGGAGCTGTTTTTT. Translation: CAIGTTTGELFF.

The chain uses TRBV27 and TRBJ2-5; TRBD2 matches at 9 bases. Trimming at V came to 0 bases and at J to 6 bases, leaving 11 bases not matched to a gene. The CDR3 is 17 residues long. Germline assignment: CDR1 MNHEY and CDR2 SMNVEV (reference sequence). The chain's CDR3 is CASSLSTREGLGQTQYF. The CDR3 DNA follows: TGTGCCAGCAGTTTATCTACGCGGGAGGGCCTTGGACAGACCCAGTACTTC.

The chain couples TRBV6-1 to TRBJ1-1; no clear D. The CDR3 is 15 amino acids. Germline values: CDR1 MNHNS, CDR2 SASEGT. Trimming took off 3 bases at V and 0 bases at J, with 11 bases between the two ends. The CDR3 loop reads CASSDITELNTEAFF. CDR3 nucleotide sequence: TGTGCCAGCAGTGATATTACTGAACTGAACACTGAAGCTTTCTTT.